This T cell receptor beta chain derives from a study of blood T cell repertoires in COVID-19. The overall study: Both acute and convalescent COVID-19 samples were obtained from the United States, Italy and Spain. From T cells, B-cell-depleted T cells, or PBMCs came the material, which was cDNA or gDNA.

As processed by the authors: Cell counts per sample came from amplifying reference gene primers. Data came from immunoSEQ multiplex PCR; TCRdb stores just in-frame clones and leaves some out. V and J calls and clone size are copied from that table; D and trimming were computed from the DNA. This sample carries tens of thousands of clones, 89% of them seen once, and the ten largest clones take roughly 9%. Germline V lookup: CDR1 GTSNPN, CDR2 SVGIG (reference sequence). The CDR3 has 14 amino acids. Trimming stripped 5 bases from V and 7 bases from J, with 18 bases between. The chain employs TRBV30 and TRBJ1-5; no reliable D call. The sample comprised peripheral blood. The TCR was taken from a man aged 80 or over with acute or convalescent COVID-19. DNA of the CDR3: TGTGCCTGGGGTAGACATAGTAGCGGCCAGCCCCAGCATTTT. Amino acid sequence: CAWGRHSSGQPQHF.